This T cell receptor (beta chain) was identified during a study of cytotoxic CD8 clonotypes in ibrutinib-treated CLL. Overall study: Around 25 partial and 2 complete responses; at median approximately 68 months, roughly 14 remitted, about twelve progressed.

Here immunoSEQ multiplex PCR was the method, and the copy in TCRdb shows in-frame clones only, minus some. Of approximately 97,000 clones in the sample, around 77% were seen once. Regarding this clone: The antigen is not known.

Study-wide results and limits: Treatment saw public clonotypes, which were uncommon, either contract or stay stable.

CDR3 length equals 16 residues. The V gene's germline CDR1 is MGHRA and CDR2 YSYEKL. Trimming pared 0 bases from V and 0 bases from J, leaving 12 bases between. The source material was PBMCs, sampled after 24 months of ibrutinib treatment. The gene calls are TRBV4-1 and TRBJ2-7, with a tentative D call TRBD2 (6 bases). This TCR came from a human donor with chronic lymphocytic leukemia. CDR3 amino acids: CASSQDFGRSSYEQYF. The CDR3 DNA sequence: TGCGCCAGCAGCCAAGATTTCGGGAGAAGCTCCTACGAGCAGTACTTC.